Only a few counts were recorded for the clone carrying this T cell receptor (beta chain). Its antigen is unidentified. This sample stems from a study of T cells after yellow fever vaccination. Study findings and constraints: Few clonotypes appeared in both CD4 and CD8 compartments.

V was pared by 0 bases and J by 5 bases, with 14 bases between. Per the germline V gene, CDR1 is DFQATT and CDR2 is SNEGSKA (reference sequence). The CDR3 contains 14 residues. Template-switching 5'RACE yielded the TCR cDNA; a universal primer site and UMIs were added in the process. MiXCR was run by TCRdb on the 5' RACE reads, yielding one entry per CDR3 protein. This table holds hundreds of thousands of distinct CDR3 sequences, about 12% found once. This clonotype was sampled from a man aged 30-40 years who received the YFV17D yellow fever vaccine. Material: PBMCs, obtained on the day of the yellow fever booster vaccination. The chain has TRBV20-1 and TRBJ2-7; TRBD2 is a possible D gene (5 bases). The DNA of the CDR3 is TGCAGTGCTAGAGAGAGCGAACTAGTGAACGAGCAGTACTTC. Translation: CSARESELVNEQYF.